This T cell receptor beta chain was recovered during a study of T cells in Graves' hyperthyroidism and ophthalmopathy. There are 19 residues in the CDR3. Germline V gene data show CDR1 as SGHTA and CDR2 as FQGTGA. With V trimmed by 1 base and J by 5 bases, 17 bases remained unmatched. Researchers amplified the TCR beta CDR3 regions from RNA transcripts. The HTBI primer set was used in a first-round RT-PCR of the TCR CDR3. MiXCR was run by TCRdb on the multiplex PCR reads, yielding one entry per CDR3 protein. The data show under 65,000 distinct CDR3 sequences, about 50% seen once. V is TRBV7-3 and J is TRBJ2-5, with 9 nucleotides matching TRBD1. The sequencing sample was made of blood. This receptor was obtained from a woman in her sixties or seventies with Graves' ophthalmopathy. The CDR3 nucleotides are TGTGCCAGCAGCTTAAGCCCGCTGGGACAGGGTTCTGCTCGGGAGACCCAGTACTTC. Protein: CASSLSPLGQGSARETQYF.